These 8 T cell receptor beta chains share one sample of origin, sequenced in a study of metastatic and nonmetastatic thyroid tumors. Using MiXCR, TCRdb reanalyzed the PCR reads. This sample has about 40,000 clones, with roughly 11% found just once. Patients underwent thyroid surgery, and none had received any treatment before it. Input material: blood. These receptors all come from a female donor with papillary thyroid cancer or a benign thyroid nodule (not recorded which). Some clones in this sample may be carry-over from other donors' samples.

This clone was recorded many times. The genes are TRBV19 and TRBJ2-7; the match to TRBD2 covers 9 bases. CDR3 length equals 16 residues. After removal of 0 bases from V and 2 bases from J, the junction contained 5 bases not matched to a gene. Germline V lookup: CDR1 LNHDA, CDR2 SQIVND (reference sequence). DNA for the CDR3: TGTGCCAGTAGTATAGATTTGGCTAGCGGGGCCTACGAGCAGTACTTC. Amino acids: CASSIDLASGAYEQYF. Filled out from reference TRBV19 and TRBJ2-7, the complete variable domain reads DGGITQSPKYLFRKEGQNVTLSCEQNLNHDAMYWYRQDPGQGLRLIYYSQIVNDFQKGDIAEGYSVSREKKESFPLTVTSAQKNPTAFYLCASSIDLASGAYEQYFGPGTRLTVT.

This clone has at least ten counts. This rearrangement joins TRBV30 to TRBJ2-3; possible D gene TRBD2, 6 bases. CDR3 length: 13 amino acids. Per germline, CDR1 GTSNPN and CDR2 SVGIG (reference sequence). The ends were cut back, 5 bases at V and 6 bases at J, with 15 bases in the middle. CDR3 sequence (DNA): TGTGCCTGGGCGGGCCCCCGGGGGGATACGCAGTATTTT. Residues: CAWAGPRGDTQYF. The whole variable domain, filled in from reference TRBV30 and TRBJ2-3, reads SQTIHQWPATLVQPVGSPLSLECTVEGTSNPNLYWYRQAAGRGLQLLFYSVGIGQISSEVPQNLSASRPQDRQFILSSKKLLLSDSGFYLCAWAGPRGDTQYFGPGTRLTVL.

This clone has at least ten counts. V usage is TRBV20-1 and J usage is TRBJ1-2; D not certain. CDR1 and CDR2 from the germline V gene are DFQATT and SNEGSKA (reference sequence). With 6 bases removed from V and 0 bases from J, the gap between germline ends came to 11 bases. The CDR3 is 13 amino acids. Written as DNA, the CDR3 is TGCAGTGCGCGAACTACTTCTAACTATGGCTACACCTTC. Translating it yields CSARTTSNYGYTF.

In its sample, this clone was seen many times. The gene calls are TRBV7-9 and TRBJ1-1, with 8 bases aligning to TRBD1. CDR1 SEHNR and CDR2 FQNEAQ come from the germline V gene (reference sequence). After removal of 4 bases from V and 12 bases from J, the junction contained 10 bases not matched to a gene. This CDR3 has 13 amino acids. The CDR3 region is CASSYQGASVTFF. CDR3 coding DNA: TGTGCCAGCAGCTATCAGGGGGCGAGTGTAACTTTCTTT. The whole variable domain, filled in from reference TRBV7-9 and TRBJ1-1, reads DTGVSQNPRHKITKRGQNVTFRCDPISEHNRLYWYRQTLGQGPEFLTYFQNEAQLEKSRLLSDRFSAERPKGSFSTLEIQRTEQGDSAMYLCASSYQGASVTFFGQGTRLTVV.

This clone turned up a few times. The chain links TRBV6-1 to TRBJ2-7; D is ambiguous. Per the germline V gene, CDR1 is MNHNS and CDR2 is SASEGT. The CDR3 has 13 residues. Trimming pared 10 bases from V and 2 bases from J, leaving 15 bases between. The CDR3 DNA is TGTGCCACCCACGGTGGCGTTGCCTACGAGCAGTACTTC. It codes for CATHGGVAYEQYF.

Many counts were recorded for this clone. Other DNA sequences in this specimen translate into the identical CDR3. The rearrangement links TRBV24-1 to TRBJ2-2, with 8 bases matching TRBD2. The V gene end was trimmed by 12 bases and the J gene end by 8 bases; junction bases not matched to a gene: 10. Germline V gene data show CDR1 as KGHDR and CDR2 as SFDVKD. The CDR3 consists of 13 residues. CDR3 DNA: TGTGCCGCCTATAGCGGGAAGCTGGGGGAGCTGTTTTTT. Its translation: CAAYSGKLGELFF.

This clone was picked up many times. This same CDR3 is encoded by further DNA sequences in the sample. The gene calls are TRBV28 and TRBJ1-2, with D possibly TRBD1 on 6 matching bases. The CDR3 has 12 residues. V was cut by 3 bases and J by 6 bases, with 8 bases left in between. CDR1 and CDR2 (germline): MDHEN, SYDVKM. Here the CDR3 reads CASSFSGDGYTF. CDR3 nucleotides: TGTGCCAGCAGTTTTTCAGGGGATGGCTACACCTTC.

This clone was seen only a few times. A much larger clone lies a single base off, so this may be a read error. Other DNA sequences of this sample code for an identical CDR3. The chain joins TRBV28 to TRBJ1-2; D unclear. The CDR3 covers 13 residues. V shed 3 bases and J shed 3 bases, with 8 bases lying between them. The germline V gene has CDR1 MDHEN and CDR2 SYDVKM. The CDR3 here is CASSFSGHYGYTF. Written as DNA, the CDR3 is TGTGCCAGCAGTTTCTCAGGTCACTATGGCTACACCTTC.